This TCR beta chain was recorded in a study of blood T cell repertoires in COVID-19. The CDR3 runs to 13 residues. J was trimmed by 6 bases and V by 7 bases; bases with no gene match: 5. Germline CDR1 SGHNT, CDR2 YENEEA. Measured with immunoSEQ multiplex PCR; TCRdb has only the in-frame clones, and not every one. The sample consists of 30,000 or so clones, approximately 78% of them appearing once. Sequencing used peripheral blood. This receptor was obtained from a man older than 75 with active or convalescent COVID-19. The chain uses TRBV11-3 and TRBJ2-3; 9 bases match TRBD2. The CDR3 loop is CASMTSGADTQYF. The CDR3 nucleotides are TGTGCCAGCATGACTAGCGGAGCGGATACGCAGTATTTT.